Each of the 10 T cell receptor beta chains below was sequenced from the same sample in a study of blood T cell repertoires in COVID-19. TCRdb's copy holds only in-frame clones and misses some; the assay was immunoSEQ multiplex PCR. The data hold approximately 150,000 clones, with just under 85% observed a single time. Sequencing input: PBMCs or T cells enriched from blood (not recorded which). The receptors stem from a woman aged 50 to 60 with acute COVID-19.

This chain connects TRBV6-5 to TRBJ2-1; D ambiguous. CDR3 length equals 13 residues. In germline, CDR1 is MNHEY, CDR2 SVGAGI. Trimming stripped 6 bases from V and 8 bases from J, with 14 bases between. The CDR3 DNA is TGTGCCAGCAGCCAATTGAATCGGGATGAGCAGTTCTTC. Its translation is CASSQLNRDEQFF.

This chain connects TRBV10-3 to TRBJ2-7; possibly TRBD1 for D (6 bases). The CDR3 is made up of 13 amino acids. With 9 bases removed from V and 7 bases from J, the gap between germline ends came to 19 bases. Per germline, CDR1 ENHRY and CDR2 SYGVKD. DNA of the CDR3: TGTGCCATTCGGGCTCCTCCAGGACAGGAGCAGTACTTC. It yields the protein CAIRAPPGQEQYF.

This clone has only a few counts. The chain has TRBV6-5 and TRBJ1-5, with 11 bases identical to TRBD1. J lost 8 bases, V lost 10 bases, and 7 bases had no gene match. The CDR3 has 13 residues. Germline assignment: CDR1 MNHEY and CDR2 SVGAGI. This CDR3 reads CATWGQGGKPQHF. The CDR3, as DNA: TGTGCCACATGGGGACAGGGGGGAAAGCCCCAGCATTTT.

This chain joins TRBV5-1 and TRBJ1-6; 9 bases are shared with TRBD1. This CDR3 has 15 residues. Germline CDR1 and CDR2: SGHRS and YFSETQ. J gave up 7 bases and V 3 bases, and 5 bases lay outside the gene matches. The CDR3 protein is CASSSGQGGNSPLHF. The CDR3 DNA reads as TGCGCCAGCAGCTCGGGACAGGGAGGAAATTCACCCCTCCACTTT.

This chain links TRBV7-2 with TRBJ2-2, with 11 bases matching TRBD1. Trimming cost V 3 bases and J 7 bases; bases outside gene matches: 4. The CDR3 has 15 amino acids. Germline loops: CDR1 SGHTA, CDR2 FQGNSA. The CDR3 is CASSFGQGAGGELFF. The CDR3 DNA is TGTGCCAGCAGCTTCGGACAGGGGGCGGGCGGGGAGCTGTTTTTT.

The chain recombines TRBV25-1 with TRBJ1-2; D unresolved. Germline V lookup: CDR1 MGHDK, CDR2 SYGVNS. V lost 2 bases and J 8 bases, leaving 9 bases between the germline ends. The CDR3 is 12 residues long. CDR3 residues: CASSEQARGYTF. The DNA for the CDR3 is TGTGCCAGCAGTGAACAGGCTCGGGGCTACACCTTC.

The chain has TRBV7-9 and TRBJ1-4; a possible D gene is TRBD1 (6 bases). CDR1 SEHNR and CDR2 FQNEAQ come from the germline V gene (reference sequence). V gave up 5 bases and J gave up 7 bases, with 17 bases separating them. The CDR3 totals 15 residues. The CDR3 spells CASSLWTEGSEKLFF. The CDR3 DNA sequence: TGTGCCAGCAGCCTATGGACAGAAGGGAGTGAAAAACTGTTTTTT.

The CDR3 sequence: CASSWGEAKQETQYF. For the CDR3, the DNA is TGCGCCAGCAGCTGGGGGGAGGCCAAACAAGAGACCCAGTACTTC. This chain connects TRBV5-1 to TRBJ2-5; TRBD2 is a possible D gene (6 bases). The CDR3 covers 15 residues. Trimming stripped 3 bases from V and 2 bases from J, with 14 bases between. Germline V gene sequence: CDR1 SGHRS, CDR2 YFSETQ.

The V call is TRBV4-1, the J call TRBJ2-1; TRBD2 aligns across 11 bases. CDR3 length: 17 amino acids. V lost 2 bases to trimming and J lost 10 bases; unmatched junction nucleotides: 13. The germline V gene has CDR1 MGHRA and CDR2 YSYEKL. In nucleotides, the CDR3 is TGCGCCAGCAGCCAACCACCAGGGACTAGCGGAGGCAGGGAGCAGTTCTTC. Translation: CASSQPPGTSGGREQFF.

This rearrangement joins TRBV19 to TRBJ2-7, with 7 bases aligning to TRBD2. The CDR3 has 15 amino acids. In germline, CDR1 is LNHDA, CDR2 SQIVND (reference sequence). J gave up 4 bases and V 4 bases, and 10 bases lay outside the gene matches. Here the CDR3 reads CASSSQGGSSYEQYF. Here the CDR3 DNA reads TGTGCCAGTAGTAGCCAGGGCGGGAGCTCTTACGAGCAGTACTTC.